The rows below give T cell receptor beta chains drawn from one sample of a study of cytomegalovirus exposure and HLA in healthy donors. Sequencing was performed with immunoSEQ multiplex PCR; in TCRdb, only in-frame clones are kept and a portion is missing. The sample records approximately 170,000 clones, about 80% being singletons. Sequences were obtained from PBMCs. Source of these receptors: a woman in her 30s in good health and CMV-seropositive. Each CDR3 is given with its conserved first and last residue. Each record gives: CDR3 DNA, CDR3 protein, D gene, V gene, J gene, clone size. D genes are given only for firm matches. Not all rows give a size; the values are once, few, many and, for expanded clones, a class.

cdr3_nt: TGTGCCAGCAGACCCGGGACAGGGAGCGAGCAGTACTTC
cdr3_aa: CASRPGTGSEQYF
d_call: TRBD1
v_call: TRBV6-5
j_call: TRBJ2-7
clone_size: NA

cdr3_nt: TGCGCCAGCAGCGGGGGGTTCGGCACCTTGAACACTGAAGCTTTCTTT
cdr3_aa: CASSGGFGTLNTEAFF
d_call: NA
v_call: TRBV5-1
j_call: TRBJ1-1
clone_size: NA

cdr3_nt: TGTGCCATCAGTGATGCCGAAAAGGAGACCTCATACGAGCAGTACTTC
cdr3_aa: CAISDAEKETSYEQYF
d_call: NA
v_call: TRBV10-3
j_call: TRBJ2-7
clone_size: NA

cdr3_nt: TGTGCCAGCAGTTCATGGGGCGTCCCCTCCTACAATGAGCAGTTCTTC
cdr3_aa: CASSSWGVPSYNEQFF
d_call: NA
v_call: TRBV27
j_call: TRBJ2-1
clone_size: NA

cdr3_nt: TGTGCCAGTAGTATAGGGGCGGGGAACACTGAAGCTTTCTTT
cdr3_aa: CASSIGAGNTEAFF
d_call: NA
v_call: TRBV19
j_call: TRBJ1-1
clone_size: NA

cdr3_nt: TGTGCCAGTAGTATAACGGGTCAGTCCCAGCCCCAGCATTTT
cdr3_aa: CASSITGQSQPQHF
d_call: NA
v_call: TRBV19
j_call: TRBJ1-5
clone_size: NA

cdr3_nt: TGTGCCAGCAGCTTGCACATGAACACTGAAGCTTTCTTT
cdr3_aa: CASSLHMNTEAFF
d_call: NA
v_call: TRBV7-2
j_call: TRBJ1-1
clone_size: once

cdr3_nt: TGTGCCAGCAGTTACGCGCCCAGGGGTCGGGGCTACACCTTC
cdr3_aa: CASSYAPRGRGYTF
d_call: NA
v_call: TRBV6-5
j_call: TRBJ1-2
clone_size: NA

cdr3_nt: TGTGCCAGCAGTTTACGAGGTGGATTCGGCCGGGACAGGGACATGAACACTGAAGCTTTCTTT
cdr3_aa: CASSLRGGFGRDRDMNTEAFF
d_call: TRBD1
v_call: TRBV27
j_call: TRBJ1-1
clone_size: few

cdr3_nt: TGTGCCAGCAGCGCCCCCTCTAGCGGGAGGATCACCGGGGAGCTGTTTTTT
cdr3_aa: CASSAPSSGRITGELFF
d_call: TRBD2
v_call: TRBV9
j_call: TRBJ2-2
clone_size: NA

cdr3_nt: TGCGCCAGCAGCCAAGATTCGGGCAGGGGGAGAAACACCATATATTTT
cdr3_aa: CASSQDSGRGRNTIYF
d_call: TRBD1
v_call: TRBV4-1
j_call: TRBJ1-3
clone_size: NA

cdr3_nt: TGTGCCAGCAGCGTAGAGGAATCCCAGGGCAATGAGCAGTTCTTC
cdr3_aa: CASSVEESQGNEQFF
d_call: NA
v_call: TRBV9
j_call: TRBJ2-1
clone_size: NA

cdr3_nt: TGTGCCAGCAGTGAAAGGACTGTGGAGGGTTTCTACGAGCAGTACTTC
cdr3_aa: CASSERTVEGFYEQYF
d_call: NA
v_call: TRBV6-1
j_call: TRBJ2-7
clone_size: once

cdr3_nt: TGTGCCAGCAGTTCCCCCCGGACAGGACCGTTAAACGAGCAGTACTTC
cdr3_aa: CASSSPRTGPLNEQYF
d_call: TRBD1
v_call: TRBV6-5
j_call: TRBJ2-7
clone_size: NA

cdr3_nt: TGTGCCAGCAGCTTTTTAGCGGGAGGGCCGGGGACCGGGGAGCTGTTTTTT
cdr3_aa: CASSFLAGGPGTGELFF
d_call: TRBD2
v_call: TRBV7-8
j_call: TRBJ2-2
clone_size: NA

cdr3_nt: TGTGCCAGCAGTGATGACAGGGGGGAAGGCTACACCTTC
cdr3_aa: CASSDDRGEGYTF
d_call: TRBD1
v_call: TRBV2
j_call: TRBJ1-2
clone_size: once

cdr3_nt: TGTGCCAGCAGCCCGGTCCCAGGGATAACTAATGAAAAACTGTTTTTT
cdr3_aa: CASSPVPGITNEKLFF
d_call: NA
v_call: TRBV11-2
j_call: TRBJ1-4
clone_size: NA

cdr3_nt: TGCAGTGCGAGGGGGCGCGATGAGCAGTTCTTC
cdr3_aa: CSARGRDEQFF
d_call: TRBD1
v_call: TRBV20-1
j_call: TRBJ2-1
clone_size: NA

cdr3_nt: TGTGCCAGAAGCCGACCCCCGGGGGGGGAGGCCACTGAAGCTTTCTTT
cdr3_aa: CARSRPPGGEATEAFF
d_call: NA
v_call: TRBV5-3
j_call: TRBJ1-1
clone_size: NA

cdr3_nt: TGTGCCAGTAGTCCCCTAGCCGGGACAGTCCTGAATCAGCCCCAGCATTTT
cdr3_aa: CASSPLAGTVLNQPQHF
d_call: TRBD1
v_call: TRBV19
j_call: TRBJ1-5
clone_size: NA

cdr3_nt: TGCGCCAGCAGCCCGTCGACGACAGCTAAACAAGAGACCCAGTACTTC
cdr3_aa: CASSPSTTAKQETQYF
d_call: NA
v_call: TRBV5-1
j_call: TRBJ2-5
clone_size: NA

cdr3_nt: TGTGCCATCAGTGAGTCGATTGGGGCTAGCGGGAGAGGGCGGCAGTACTTC
cdr3_aa: CAISESIGASGRGRQYF
d_call: TRBD2
v_call: TRBV10-3
j_call: TRBJ2-5
clone_size: NA

cdr3_nt: TGTGCCAGCAAGGCAGGGGCTTGGGACACTGAAGCTTTCTTT
cdr3_aa: CASKAGAWDTEAFF
d_call: NA
v_call: TRBV5-4
j_call: TRBJ1-1
clone_size: few

cdr3_nt: TGCGCCAGCAGCTCCAGCGAGACCGGGGAGCTGTTTTTT
cdr3_aa: CASSSSETGELFF
d_call: NA
v_call: TRBV5-1
j_call: TRBJ2-2
clone_size: once

cdr3_nt: TGTGCCTGGAGTGTTATTGGGGGCAACACCATATATTTT
cdr3_aa: CAWSVIGGNTIYF
d_call: NA
v_call: TRBV30
j_call: TRBJ1-3
clone_size: NA

cdr3_nt: TGTGCCAGCAGTGGCCAGGGGCAGAAACTGTTTTTT
cdr3_aa: CASSGQGQKLFF
d_call: NA
v_call: TRBV6-5
j_call: TRBJ1-4
clone_size: few

cdr3_nt: TGTGCCAGCAGCCGCGGATTGACAGGGAACACCGGGGAGCTGTTTTTT
cdr3_aa: CASSRGLTGNTGELFF
d_call: NA
v_call: TRBV7-7
j_call: TRBJ2-2
clone_size: once

cdr3_nt: TGTGCCAGCAGCGTAGCTCCCCTACTAGCGGGAGGTGACAATGAGCAGTTCTTC
cdr3_aa: CASSVAPLLAGGDNEQFF
d_call: TRBD2
v_call: TRBV9
j_call: TRBJ2-1
clone_size: NA

cdr3_nt: TGTGCCAGCAGTGAAGTCGGAGGGGACGGCTACACCTTC
cdr3_aa: CASSEVGGDGYTF
d_call: NA
v_call: TRBV2
j_call: TRBJ1-2
clone_size: NA

cdr3_nt: TGTGCCAGCAGCCCCGGCCTAGCGGGCCCTAATGAGCAGTTCTTC
cdr3_aa: CASSPGLAGPNEQFF
d_call: TRBD2
v_call: TRBV5-5
j_call: TRBJ2-1
clone_size: NA

cdr3_nt: TGTGCCACCTTGACAGCCCCCAGTGGCACTGAAGCTTTCTTT
cdr3_aa: CATLTAPSGTEAFF
d_call: NA
v_call: TRBV6-6
j_call: TRBJ1-1
clone_size: NA

cdr3_nt: TGTGCCAGCAGTGGCCGGGACTTATCCTCCTACGAGCAGTACTTC
cdr3_aa: CASSGRDLSSYEQYF
d_call: NA
v_call: TRBV6-6
j_call: TRBJ2-7
clone_size: NA

cdr3_nt: TGTGCCAGTACGCAAGGAGGGAATCTTCAGAACACTGAAGCTTTCTTT
cdr3_aa: CASTQGGNLQNTEAFF
d_call: NA
v_call: TRBV19
j_call: TRBJ1-1
clone_size: NA

cdr3_nt: TGTGCCAGCGGGAGAGAAGCTTTCTTT
cdr3_aa: CASGREAFF
d_call: NA
v_call: TRBV2
j_call: TRBJ1-1
clone_size: NA

cdr3_nt: TGTGCCAGCAGCTTATTACTAGCGGCCTACAATGAGCAGTTCTTC
cdr3_aa: CASSLLLAAYNEQFF
d_call: TRBD2
v_call: TRBV11-2
j_call: TRBJ2-1
clone_size: NA